This TCR beta chain originates from a study of a mutant IDH1 vaccine in newly diagnosed glioma. Repertoires were generated with immunoSEQ multiplex PCR, while TCRdb's copy carries only in-frame clones and drops some. The table has some 57,000 clones, more than 75% seen once; the top ten hold more than 4%. CDR1 LNHDA and CDR2 SQIVND come from the germline V gene (reference sequence). This CDR3 is 16 amino acids long. Trimming cost V 4 bases and J 8 bases, with 21 bases left between them. The time point: week 47, end of study. The content of each vaccine dose was 300 ug of mutant IDH1 20-mer peptide, and topical imiquimod accompanied it. Worth noting for this clone: Its antigen is as yet unknown.

The sequence was obtained from a woman aged 40 to 49 with glioma. Some clones in this sample may be carry-over from other donors' samples. Source: PBMCs, taken from a glioma patient whose treatment included an IDH1 peptide vaccine. The chain employs TRBV19 and TRBJ2-1; D is possibly TRBD2 (5 bases). CDR3 coding DNA: TGTGCCAGTAGTAACAGCTTAGGGCTAGCTCCCCATGAGCAGTTCTTC. Translating it yields CASSNSLGLAPHEQFF.